This T cell receptor (beta chain) was sequenced during a study of blood T cells in healthy people across ages. Study results and limitations: Naive and antigen-experienced cells could not be conclusively compared, given unsorted PBMCs.

The CDR3 extends over 17 amino acids. Germline V gives CDR1 SGHRS, CDR2 YFSETQ. Trimming at V came to 4 bases and at J to 3 bases, leaving 15 bases not matched to a gene. Using a J-beta primer mix together with a sample-barcoded 5' primer, a second PCR was run for roughly 6 to 11 cycles. TCRdb fed the 5' RACE reads into MiXCR, producing one record per CDR3 protein. The sample lists some 900,000 distinct CDR3 sequences, 48% occurring once. This clonotype was observed a few times. What it binds is not known. The sample taken for sequencing was blood. The sequence was obtained from a man between 25 and 39 years old in good health. V usage is TRBV5-1 and J usage is TRBJ1-2; 7 bases align to TRBD1. In nucleotides, the CDR3 is TGCGCCAGCAGCCCCGGGACAGCTTCGGGGGGTTACTATGGCTACACCTTC. This codes for CASSPGTASGGYYGYTF.